This TCR beta chain is drawn from a study of cytomegalovirus exposure and HLA in healthy donors (dated 2017 in TCRdb). Concerning the study at large: An earlier analysis of roughly 630 of the donors reported 276 Gb of sequence data and about 100 million unique TCR beta sequences from some 180 million T cells. About 310 gigabases of sequencing data and approximately 85 million unique TCR sequences were included in an early release covering 500 to 750 HLA-typed donors. Of the roughly 400 genotyped donors, roughly 85% fell in the genetic ancestry cluster associated with self-reported Caucasian donors. The study aimed to test whether cataloging public T cell receptors could reveal signatures of past pathogen exposure. The T cell repertoires of several hundred subjects were profiled by immunosequencing and related to cytomegalovirus serostatus. In addition to the first cohort of several hundred subjects, a separate validation cohort of 130 or so different subjects was used. To predict cytomegalovirus infection status, the study brought together high-throughput TCR immunosequencing, statistical association of individual TCRs with disease status, and machine learning. In a later analysis, previously published TCR beta repertoires from more than 500 donors were re-analyzed and high-resolution HLA genotyping was added so that TCR occurrence patterns could be studied. In the later analysis, no new phenotypic data were used to find candidate immune exposures; instead, reliance was placed on TCR beta sequences and their occurrence across donors. In an earlier analysis of roughly 540 of the donors, high-throughput TCR beta sequencing was used to judge whether each TCR beta V gene segment behaved as functional or pseudogenic. Donor age, sex, ethnicity and CMV serostatus were compiled together with the repertoire data. In a later genetic analysis, genome-wide SNP genotypes for about 55% of the roughly 670 donors were used, and that subset was treated as a discovery cohort. Every repertoire in the discovery cohort had been generated on one and the same sequencing platform. Class I and class II HLA loci were covered by the typing at four-digit resolution. Typing coverage varied by locus: about 629-630 donors for A, B, C, DRB1 and DQB1; roughly 560 for DQA1; about 590 for DPA1; fewer than 480 for DPB1. About five DR-DQ haplotypes were treated as single units for association and clustering because of strong linkage in the cohort. Among some 410 genotyped donors of the cohort, an average of approximately 200,000 unique TCR beta nucleotide sequences was sequenced per donor, of which 15% to 20% were non-productive. What the authors observed across the whole study: In a later genetic analysis, fewer N-insertions in productive TCRs were reported among donors in an Asian-associated ancestry cluster than the roughly 700-donor mean. According to the authors, the approach could potentially be generalized to other disease states and immunological phenotypes. According to a later analysis, parvovirus B19, influenza, CMV and Epstein-Barr virus appeared linked to several top co-occurrence clusters. The study gave a list of more than 150 TCR beta chains associated with cytomegalovirus. Across donors, most TCR sequences were observed very rarely, whereas some public TCRs were present in many individuals. Cytomegalovirus status was reported to be diagnosed by the classifier with high specificity and sensitivity in both the original and validation cohorts. A further reported finding was that TCR beta sequences accurately predicted the HLA-A and HLA-B alleles for most subjects in the first cohort. In a later analysis, HLA-associated TCR beta chains were found to be more clonally expanded and to have lower generation probabilities than equally common non-associated chains. In an earlier analysis of 500 to 650 of the donors, most TCR beta V segments appeared in productive rearrangements about 87% or about 30% of the time, broadly matching IMGT annotations. Because HLA typing was unavailable for some donors at each locus, only the typed subset was used in association tests. For the cohort, immune exposure information was limited to CMV serostatus. Strong co-occurrence of HLA alleles, especially DR and DQ, made assigning TCR associations to individual alleles difficult. In a later genetic analysis, a missense DCLRE1C variant was associated with V-gene and J-gene trimming of TCR beta chains, and the association was replicated in an independent cohort. The sequencing pipeline was judged likely to have produced a cluster of highly shared sequence variants as a technical artifact. The presence/absence analyses assumed that sequencing depth was roughly uniform across donors, and that assumption may not be true. Some 15 rarely observed V segments, including chromosome 9 orphons, were excluded from the earlier analysis of approximately 600 of the donors because counts were too low. Correlated functional status among segregating V segments might reflect linkage disequilibrium, but an unknown experimental factor could not be ruled out. The cohort was sequenced for TCR beta chains only, and without alpha or paired-chain data the features that could be detected were limited. According to a later analysis, most CMV-associated TCR beta chains appeared to be HLA-restricted, and the HLA associations seemed to be driven largely by CMV exposure. In vitro tests confirmed that a few of the cytomegalovirus-associated TCR beta chains recognize cytomegalovirus antigens. Some IMGT-functional V segments, including TRBV6-2 and TRBV6-3, could not be told apart with the 87-base-pair reads, so those segments were excluded. At a false discovery rate of 0.05, a later analysis linked under 20,000 TCR beta sequences to specific HLA alleles. In a later analysis, the rate of TCR association differed among HLA loci, with DRB1 alleles having the most associated TCRs and HLA-C alleles having the fewest.

Remarks on this clone: It lacks a known antigen. Per-base qualities were not stored, and no clone one base away is much larger.

The cohort comprised fewer than 750 healthy bone marrow donors. Cohort members were all nominally healthy when sampled, although unrecorded immune exposures were likely present. The donor tested CMV seronegative, placing the donor among the 350 to 400 seronegative members of the cohort. Each donor provided a peripheral blood sample, and peripheral blood mononuclear cells were used for TCR beta sequencing. The Qiagen DNeasy Blood Extraction Kit was used to extract genomic DNA from the blood cell samples. Library creation used the immunoSEQ multiplex PCR assay. For the multiplex PCR, a mixture combining 60 forward primers for TCR Vbeta segments and 13 reverse primers for TCR Jbeta segments was used. The CDR3 region of rearranged TCR beta genes was amplified from genomic DNA with a multiplex PCR assay. On the Illumina HiSeq System, the amplified TCR beta libraries were sequenced as 87-base-pair reads. The paper's processing steps were these. A later analysis counted tens of millions of unique TCR beta chains across the 650 to 700 repertoires, and 9.5 million to 11 million of these chains were shared by at least two donors. To remove PCR and sequencing errors, raw reads were error-corrected and collapsed into unique sequences using a nearest-neighbor algorithm that merged closely related sequences. Alignment of CDR3 sequences to IMGT reference sequences was used to assign V, D and J gene segments. For a sequence to be retained, at least a six-nucleotide match to both a V gene segment and a J gene segment was required. Rearrangements were classified as productive when the CDR3 lacked stop codons and remained in frame with V and J, and all other rearrangements were classified as non-productive. CDR3 was defined by IMGT convention, running from the second conserved V-encoded cysteine to the conserved J-encoded phenylalanine. In an earlier analysis of 550 to 650 of the donors, sequences lacking an unambiguous match to a single V gene segment were excluded. An earlier analysis of approximately 590 of the donors classified V segments as functional when productive rearrangements were above 56.7% and as segregating when the standard deviation between donors was above 5%. A statistical classification framework was built for diagnosing cytomegalovirus status from the catalog of TCR beta chain sequences. A later analysis assigned V and J genes by comparing TCR nucleotide sequences with IMGT/GENE-DB human TR gene sequences. Using the TCRdist pipeline, a later analysis assigned CDR3 sequences along with most-parsimonious VDJ recombination scenarios. In a later analysis, every TCR beta chain was defined by the combination of its CDR3 amino acid sequence and its V-gene family, and reads without a unique V-gene family were dropped. To address suspected cross-contamination and a sequencing artifact, a later analysis removed 550 to 750 highly shared, low-generation-probability nucleotide sequences. In a later analysis, a clonal expansion index for each public chain was calculated from normalized within-repertoire ranks of inferred template counts. A later analysis computed generation probabilities with a VDJ recombination model fitted to out-of-frame rearrangements, and checked the results against IGoR. In a later analysis, hypergeometric tests were used to score TCR-TCR, TCR-HLA and TCR-CMV co-occurrence, with a repertoire-size bias correction applied to TCR pairs. A later analysis estimated false discovery rates by permuting HLA or CMV assignments 20 times. In a later analysis, co-occurring TCRs were grouped using DBSCAN, and TCRdist sequence similarity was added for clustering within HLA-allele-positive subsets. Repertoires with fewer than 30,000 or more than 120,000 public chains were left out of co-occurrence clustering, as were several repertoires with anomalous nucleotide sharing. The immuneACCESS repertoire file appears here via TCRdb, limited to in-frame rearrangements. These files lack a portion of the clones; in checked studies, under half of the deficit traces to unresolved V genes, and the cause of the others is not known. Clone size and the V and J calls come from that table; the DNA yielded D and trimming. The sample profile shows 85,000 to 120,000 clones; over 70% of them were found once. The ten largest clones capture roughly 3% of the sample.

The V end loses 8 bases and the J end loses 7 bases, and a stretch of 18 bases separates them. The CDR3 has 15 amino acids, counting the end cysteine and phenylalanine. This entry keeps only the CDR3 DNA: 45 bases, framed from base 1. From a lookup of the germline V gene, CDR1 and CDR2 are MNHEY and SVGAGI. This receptor was taken from a female donor in good health and CMV-seronegative. The sample was PBMCs. The chain employs TRBV6-5 and TRBJ2-6; the D region possibly corresponds to TRBD2 (6 bases align). The nucleotide sequence is TGTGCCAGCCACCCGGGGGTACTCTATGCCAACGTCCTGACTTTC. Protein translation: CASHPGVLYANVLTF.